The 21 T cell receptor beta chains below were found in one sample sequenced in a study of blood T cell repertoires in COVID-19. Assay: immunoSEQ multiplex PCR; the TCRdb copy retains only in-frame clones and omits some. The sample includes 98,000 or so clones, around 64% of them seen just once. The specimen was peripheral blood. Every receptor here comes from a woman in her 40s with acute or convalescent COVID-19.

This clone was found many times. Written as DNA, the CDR3 is TGTGCCTGGAGTTATTTCACTGAAGCTTTCTTT. Residues: CAWSYFTEAFF. The genes are TRBV30 and TRBJ1-1; unclear D gene. V was cut by 2 bases and J by 4 bases, with 5 bases left in between. This CDR3 region has 11 residues. The germline gives CDR1 GTSNPN, CDR2 SVGIG (reference sequence).

The rearrangement uses TRBV3-1 (or the pseudogene TRBV3-2) and TRBJ1-6; 7 positions agree with TRBD1. The CDR3 contains 15 residues. CDR1 and CDR2 from the germline V gene are LGHDT and YNNKEL (reference sequence). The J segment lost 9 bases and the V segment lost 3 bases, leaving 8 bases of the junction unmatched. The CDR3 bases are TGTGCCAGCAGCCAGGAGACAGGGTCGAGTTCACCCCTCCACTTT. Protein sequence: CASSQETGSSSPLHF.

The chain uses TRBV11-2 and TRBJ2-1; 7 positions match TRBD1. V trimming: 5 bases; J trimming: 0 bases; junction bases outside the gene matches: 7. The CDR3 sequence is 16 residues long. Per germline, CDR1 SGHAT and CDR2 FQNNGV. In DNA form, the CDR3 reads TGTGCCAGCAGCCCACCGACAGGGAGCTCCTACAATGAGCAGTTCTTC. This encodes CASSPPTGSSYNEQFF.

This clone was observed once. The chain uses TRBV28 and TRBJ2-7; D not resolved. Germline values: CDR1 MDHEN, CDR2 SYDVKM. This CDR3 region has 11 residues. V was pared by 5 bases and J by 4 bases, with 6 bases between. CDR3 coding DNA: TGTGCCAGCAGTATCAGGTACGAGCAGTACTTC. The encoded protein is CASSIRYEQYF.

The V gene is TRBV12-5, the J gene TRBJ2-3, with 10 bases lining up with TRBD2. CDR1 LGHNT and CDR2 FRNRAP come from the germline V gene. V lost 0 bases and J lost 6; bases outside the gene matches: 18. The CDR3 covers 20 residues. The CDR3 protein is CASGLVGDTSLAGPVDTQYF. CDR3 DNA sequence: TGTGCTAGTGGTTTGGTAGGGGACACATCACTAGCGGGGCCAGTGGATACGCAGTATTTT.

This chain uses TRBV7-9 with TRBJ1-1; D is unclear. Germline CDR1 and CDR2: SEHNR and FQNEAQ (reference sequence). V was trimmed by 5 bases and J by 7 bases, leaving 11 bases between them. The CDR3 runs to 12 residues. The CDR3 nucleotides are TGTGCCAGCAGCCCCGCCCTCAGTGAAGCTTTCTTT. This translates into CASSPALSEAFF. Based on the CDR3 plus reference TRBV7-9 and TRBJ1-1, the full variable domain is DTGVSQNPRHKITKRGQNVTFRCDPISEHNRLYWYRQTLGQGPEFLTYFQNEAQLEKSRLLSDRFSAERPKGSFSTLEIQRTEQGDSAMYLCASSPALSEAFFGQGTRLTVV.

The J gene is TRBJ2-3, the V gene TRBV7-2; 8 positions agree with TRBD2. Germline loops: CDR1 SGHTA, CDR2 FQGNSA. Trimming cost V 2 bases and J 1 base; bases outside gene matches: 5. The CDR3 contains 16 residues. CDR3: CASSLWRAGGTDTQYF. CDR3 DNA: TGTGCCAGCAGCTTATGGCGAGCGGGGGGCACAGATACGCAGTATTTT.

The V call is TRBV28, the J call TRBJ1-5; 7 bases align to TRBD1. CDR3 length: 19 residues. Germline V gives CDR1 MDHEN, CDR2 SYDVKM. Trimming cost V 4 bases and J 3 bases; bases outside gene matches: 18. CDR3 nucleotides: TGTGCCAGCAGTTCGTCGAGACAGGGTGTGATGGTAATCAATCAGCCCCAGCATTTT. Residues: CASSSSRQGVMVINQPQHF.

The chain combines TRBV5-1 with TRBJ2-5; TRBD1 might be the D (6 bases). In germline, CDR1 is SGHRS, CDR2 YFSETQ. The CDR3 has 16 residues. The V gene lost 0 bases and the J gene lost 5 bases, with 17 bases spanning the gap. CDR3 coding DNA: TGCGCCAGCAGCTTGGCCGGGGCAGGGGTTATGGAGACCCAGTACTTC. Residues: CASSLAGAGVMETQYF.

The table lists this clone with a few counts. The V call is TRBV6-6, the J call TRBJ2-1, with 7 bases matching TRBD2. The CDR3 spans 15 residues. In germline, CDR1 is MNHNY, CDR2 SVGAGI (reference sequence). Trimming at V came to 8 bases and at J to 7 bases, leaving 14 bases not matched to a gene. The CDR3 DNA is TGTGCCAGCTGGCGGGGGTCTGCTGGGTGGAATGAGCAGTTCTTC. Protein product: CASWRGSAGWNEQFF.

V and J are TRBV7-3 and TRBJ2-7; 7 nucleotides agree with TRBD1. Unmatched junction bases numbered 5, after V lost 3 bases and J lost 6 bases. Germline CDR1 and CDR2: SGHTA and FQGTGA. The CDR3 consists of 13 residues. CDR3 region: CASSLTGTGEQYF. In nucleotides, the CDR3 is TGTGCCAGCAGCTTGACAGGGACGGGCGAGCAGTACTTC. Variable domain in full (rest from reference TRBV7-3 and TRBJ2-7): GAGVSQTPSNKVTEKGKYVELRCDPISGHTALYWYRQSLGQGPEFLIYFQGTGAADDSGLPNDRFFAVRPEGSVSTLKIQRTERGDSAVYLCASSLTGTGEQYFGPGTRLTVT.

The chain carries TRBV11-2 and TRBJ2-7; tentative D call: TRBD1 (6 bases). Trimming shortened V by 1 base and J by 3 bases, and 7 bases separated the two germline ends. This CDR3 spans 13 amino acids. Germline CDR1 reads SGHAT; CDR2 reads FQNNGV. CDR3 region: CASSLGQVYEQYF. The CDR3 region has the DNA TGTGCCAGCAGCTTAGGACAGGTCTACGAGCAGTACTTC. Full variable domain (rest looked up from reference TRBV11-2 and TRBJ2-7): EAGVAQSPRYKIIEKRQSVAFWCNPISGHATLYWYQQILGQGPKLLIQFQNNGVVDDSQLPKDRFSAERLKGVDSTLKIQPAKLEDSAVYLCASSLGQVYEQYFGPGTRLTVT.

The rearrangement joins TRBV2 to TRBJ2-1; 10 bases match TRBD1. This CDR3 has 16 residues. The junction had 9 bases not matched to a gene; V was cut back by 6 bases and J by 4 bases. Germline CDR1 is SNHLY and CDR2 is FYNNEI. In DNA, the CDR3 is TGTGCCAGCAGAGAACTCGGGACAGGGGTTTACAATGAGCAGTTCTTC. Protein: CASRELGTGVYNEQFF.

This chain connects TRBV20-1 to TRBJ1-4, with a possible D match to TRBD1 (5 bases). From germline, CDR1 is DFQATT and CDR2 SNEGSKA (reference sequence). This CDR3 spans 15 amino acids. Trimming removed 3 bases from V and 7 bases from J, with 18 bases in between. In DNA, the CDR3 is TGCAGTGCTAGTCCTAGAGGGACTGGGGCTGAAAAACTGTTTTTT. This codes for CSASPRGTGAEKLFF.

This chain uses TRBV27 with TRBJ2-7, with 7 positions matching TRBD1. Per the germline V gene, CDR1 is MNHEY and CDR2 is SMNVEV (reference sequence). Trimming at V came to 6 bases and at J to 8 bases, leaving 16 bases not matched to a gene. This CDR3 is built from 15 residues. The CDR3 loop is CASSQGSWTGPKQYF. In DNA form, the CDR3 reads TGTGCCAGCAGCCAAGGGTCGTGGACAGGCCCGAAGCAGTACTTC.

The V call is TRBV5-8, the J call TRBJ2-7, with 13 positions matching TRBD2. Germline trimming cut 5 bases from V and 7 bases from J; bases unmatched to any gene: 9. Germline V gene data show CDR1 as SGHTS and CDR2 as YDEGEE. CDR3 length: 15 amino acids. The CDR3 DNA sequence: TGTGCCAGCAGTCCACTAGCGGGGGGGACCTCTGAGCAGTACTTC. Its protein product is CASSPLAGGTSEQYF.

The chain couples TRBV7-7 to TRBJ2-7, with 9 bases lining up with TRBD1. The CDR3 length is 16 residues. CDR1 and CDR2 (germline): SSHAT, FNYEAQ (reference sequence). V dropped 3 bases and J dropped 5; count of bases not matched to a gene: 11. CDR3 bases: TGTGCCAGCAGCTTTGGGCCTCCGGGACAGGGAGACGAGCAGTACTTC. Protein sequence: CASSFGPPGQGDEQYF. Supplemented by reference TRBV7-7 and TRBJ2-7, the full variable domain reads GAGVSQSPRYKVTKRGQDVTLRCDPISSHATLYWYQQALGQGPEFLTYFNYEAQPDKSGLPSDRFSAERPEGSISTLTIQRTEQRDSAMYRCASSFGPPGQGDEQYFGPGTRLTVT.

The rearrangement uses TRBV3-1 (or the pseudogene TRBV3-2) and TRBJ1-2, with 7 positions matching TRBD1. Per the germline V gene, CDR1 is LGHDT and CDR2 is YNNKEL (reference sequence). This CDR3 contains 14 residues. V dropped 0 bases and J dropped 8; count of bases not matched to a gene: 6. CDR3 in amino acids: CASSQEGGDRGYTF. The CDR3 nucleotides are TGTGCCAGCAGCCAAGAGGGCGGGGACAGAGGCTACACCTTC.

The chain has TRBV5-4 and TRBJ2-1; TRBD2 is a possible D gene (7 bases). The CDR3 length is 16 residues. V lost 4 bases and J 5 bases, leaving 19 bases between the germline ends. Germline CDR1 reads SGHNT; CDR2 reads YYREEE (reference sequence). CDR3 loop: CASSRPGTKGDNEQFF. CDR3 coding DNA: TGTGCCAGCAGCAGACCCGGGACTAAGGGGGACAATGAGCAGTTCTTC. The full variable domain, completed using reference TRBV5-4 and TRBJ2-1, is ETGVTQSPTHLIKTRGQQVTLRCSSQSGHNTVSWYQQALGQGPQFIFQYYREEENGRGNFPPRFSGLQFPNYSSELNVNALELDDSALYLCASSRPGTKGDNEQFFGPGTRLTVL.

The chain joins TRBV5-1 to TRBJ2-5; tentative D call: TRBD2 (5 bases). The germline gives CDR1 SGHRS, CDR2 YFSETQ. The germline V and J ends were trimmed by 4 bases and 5 bases, with 18 bases remaining between them. The CDR3 totals 15 residues. The DNA for the CDR3 is TGCGCCAGCAGCGCCGACATGAGGGCTGGTGAGACCCAGTACTTC. This translates into CASSADMRAGETQYF.

This chain uses TRBV28 with TRBJ2-7; the D gene is possibly TRBD1 (6 bases). The ends were cut back, 8 bases at V and 5 bases at J, with 13 bases in the middle. The CDR3 is 12 residues long. Germline CDR1 and CDR2: MDHEN and SYDVKM. The CDR3 DNA follows: TGTGCCAGCGGCGTAACAGGGAACGAGCAGTACTTC. Its protein is CASGVTGNEQYF.